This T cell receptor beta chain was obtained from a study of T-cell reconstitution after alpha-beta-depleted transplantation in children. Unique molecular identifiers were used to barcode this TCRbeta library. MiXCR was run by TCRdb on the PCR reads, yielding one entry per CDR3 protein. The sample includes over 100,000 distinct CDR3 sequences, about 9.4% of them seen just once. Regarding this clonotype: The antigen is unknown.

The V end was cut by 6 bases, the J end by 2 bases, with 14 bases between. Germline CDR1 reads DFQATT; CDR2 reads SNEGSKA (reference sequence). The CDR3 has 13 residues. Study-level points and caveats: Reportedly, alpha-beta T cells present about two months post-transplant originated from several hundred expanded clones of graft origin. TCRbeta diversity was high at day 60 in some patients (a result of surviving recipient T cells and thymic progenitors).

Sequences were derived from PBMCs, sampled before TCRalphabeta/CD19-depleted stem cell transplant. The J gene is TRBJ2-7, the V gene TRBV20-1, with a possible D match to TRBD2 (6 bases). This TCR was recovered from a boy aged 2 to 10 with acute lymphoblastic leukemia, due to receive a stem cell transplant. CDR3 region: CSAQNGSTYEQYF. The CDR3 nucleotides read TGCAGTGCGCAGAACGGGAGTACCTACGAGCAGTACTTC.